Here is one T cell receptor beta chain with its context. Its antigen is unidentified. Germline and genes: mouse. The sequence runs out 4 residues before the end of the CDR3; the remainder is reconstructed from the germline J gene. The CDR3 has 13 residues. In germline, CDR1 is NSHNY, CDR2 SYGAGN. V dropped 3 bases and J dropped 0 bases, with 7 bases sitting between them. This sample is part of a study of CD8+ T cells in alopecia areata. Across the whole study: Recipients were approximately 6-10-week-old female C3H/HeJ mice grafted with skin from approximately 6-12-month-old C3H/HeJ donors with spontaneous alopecia.

Extracted RNA was reverse transcribed into cDNA, the sequencing template. Profiling relied on immunoSEQ multiplex PCR, and the TCRdb table lists in-frame clones only, not all of them. There are over 100,000 clones in the sample, none observed a single time. Points from the study as a whole: Patients shared TCRs less clearly than mice did, possibly owing to HLA. Resident alphabeta T cells of normal skin are also sequenced in scalp samples. Higher clonality and more expanded CD8+ clones appeared in lesional than normal scalp.

The chain combines TRBV13-1 with TRBJ2-7; D unclear. The sequenced sample was lesional skin. The sequence came from a C3H/HeJ mouse with alopecia areata. Strain haplotype at MHC: H2-k. The CDR3 sequence is CASSVTDSYEQYF. The covered CDR3 bases are TGTGCCAGCAGTGTAACAGACTCCTAT.